One and the same sample provided the 12 T cell receptor beta chains below, sequenced in a study of T cell clonotyping in hematopoietic cell transplantation. This table comes from immunoSEQ multiplex PCR, and its TCRdb copy is limited to in-frame clones, with some not included. The sample shows approximately 16,000 clones, approximately 85% of them seen only once. Sequences were obtained from peripheral blood mononuclear cells. The receptor set was obtained from a woman aged 40-49 years in good health. Some clones in this sample may be carry-over from other donors' samples.

The chain recombines TRBV9 with TRBJ2-7, with no clear D. V dropped 3 bases and J dropped 1 base, with 8 bases sitting between them. Germline V gives CDR1 SGDLS, CDR2 YYNGEE. CDR3 length: 13 residues. The CDR3 spells CASSATVSYEQYF. The CDR3 DNA reads as TGTGCCAGCAGCGCGACGGTGTCCTACGAGCAGTACTTC.

Note on this clone: Other DNA sequences in this sample translate to the same CDR3. The chain carries TRBV29-1 and TRBJ2-7; D is ambiguous. Germline-derived CDR1 and CDR2 are SQVTM and ANQGSEA. The CDR3 has 12 amino acids. V gave up 4 bases and J gave up 0 bases, with 7 bases separating them. The CDR3 DNA reads TGCAGCGTTGGTACAGACTCCTACGAGCAGTACTTC. It encodes CSVGTDSYEQYF.

The count of this clone is one. The chain carries TRBV11-3 and TRBJ2-3; TRBD2 matches 11 bases. V lost 5 bases and J lost 0; bases outside the gene matches: 4. Per germline, CDR1 SGHNT and CDR2 YENEEA. This CDR3 has 16 amino acids. The CDR3 reads CASSRTSGFSTDTQYF. The CDR3 nucleotides read TGTGCCAGCAGCAGGACTAGCGGGTTTAGCACAGATACGCAGTATTTT.

This chain links TRBV5-6 with TRBJ1-3; no firm D call. The length of the CDR3 is 14 residues. Per the germline V gene, CDR1 is SGHDT and CDR2 is YYEEEE. The V end lost 7 bases, the J end lost 3 bases, and 14 bases lay between the germline ends. This CDR3 is CASRAGLGGNTIYF. CDR3 coding DNA: TGTGCCAGCCGAGCGGGGTTAGGTGGAAACACCATATATTTT.

This chain joins TRBV28 and TRBJ1-2, with 7 bases matching TRBD1. V shed 5 bases and J 5 bases; nucleotides not matched to a gene: 11. Germline loops: CDR1 MDHEN, CDR2 SYDVKM. The CDR3 is made up of 15 amino acids. The CDR3 nucleotides read TGTGCCAGCAGTAATGTACAGGGGATTCCTTATGGCTACACCTTC. Its translation: CASSNVQGIPYGYTF.

In its sample, this clone was seen once. The rearrangement joins TRBV28 to TRBJ2-1; 10 bases agree with TRBD1. The ends lost 5 bases at V and 5 bases at J; junction bases unmatched: 9. The CDR3 has 16 amino acids. Germline V gives CDR1 MDHEN, CDR2 SYDVKM. The chain's CDR3 is CASSRLTGTGDNEQFF. CDR3 sequence (DNA): TGTGCCAGCAGTCGTTTAACCGGGACAGGGGACAATGAGCAGTTCTTC.

The rearrangement uses TRBV29-1 and TRBJ2-1; 8 bases agree with TRBD2. The germline V gene has CDR1 SQVTM and CDR2 ANQGSEA. V lost 3 bases to trimming and J lost 4 bases; unmatched junction nucleotides: 8. The CDR3 loop spans 15 amino acids. For the CDR3, the DNA is TGCAGCGTTGACCCGGGACTAGGGAGGTACAATGAGCAGTTCTTC. Translated, it gives CSVDPGLGRYNEQFF.

The chain joins TRBV5-8 to TRBJ2-6, with D unresolved. The CDR3 consists of 15 residues. Germline-derived CDR1 and CDR2 are SGHTS and YDEGEE. Trimming removed 0 bases at V and 0 bases at J, with 4 bases between. CDR3 nucleotides: TGTGCCAGCAGCTTGGTAATCTCTGGGGCCAACGTCCTGACTTTC. Translation: CASSLVISGANVLTF.

V usage is TRBV2 and J usage is TRBJ1-2; D is uncertain. This CDR3 has 12 amino acids. From germline, CDR1 is SNHLY and CDR2 FYNNEI. Trimming took off 3 bases at V and 11 bases at J, with 13 bases between the two ends. CDR3 sequence: CASSDPTLPYTF. The CDR3 DNA reads as TGTGCCAGCAGTGATCCGACCCTACCATACACCTTC.

This chain links TRBV9 with TRBJ2-1, with D perhaps TRBD2 (6 bases). The germline V gene encodes CDR1 SGDLS and CDR2 YYNGEE. There are 15 residues in the CDR3. Trimming took 0 bases from V and 6 from J, leaving 13 bases between them. CDR3 coding DNA: TGTGCCAGCAGCGTAGTGGTCGGGAGAAGCAATGAGCAGTTCTTC. As protein: CASSVVVGRSNEQFF.

The chain joins TRBV7-2 to TRBJ2-5; either TRBD1 or TRBD2 may fit D (5 bases each). From germline, CDR1 is SGHTA and CDR2 FQGNSA. This CDR3 spans 15 amino acids. V gave up 1 base and J gave up 4 bases, with 13 bases separating them. Here the CDR3 DNA reads TGTGCCAGCAGCTTAGTTCGCCAGAGGGGAGAGACCCAGTACTTC. Translating it yields CASSLVRQRGETQYF.

The chain couples TRBV30 to TRBJ2-7, with D perhaps being TRBD1 or TRBD2 (5 bases each). Looked up from germline, CDR1 is GTSNPN and CDR2 is SVGIG (reference sequence). V was shortened by 8 bases and J by 4 bases, with 12 bases between the two germline ends. The CDR3 runs to 11 residues. Here the CDR3 reads CAGGGGYEQYF. Written as DNA, the CDR3 is TGTGCCGGGGGTGGGGGATACGAGCAGTACTTC.